A single sample gave rise to the 14 T cell receptor beta chains below, sequenced in a study of low-dose radiotherapy and immunotherapy resistance in tumors. The sample's time point: before trial treatment. The authors ran 15 to 25 PCR cycles to amplify TCRs with a constant-region primer and V-primer adapter. TCRdb reprocessed the reads with MiXCR, giving one entry per CDR3 protein. This sample yields tens of thousands of distinct CDR3 sequences, of which 10% to 15% are seen a single time; 5.5% to 7.5% belongs to the top ten. Specimen: PBMCs, collected before treatment. The receptors derive from a female donor with ovarian cancer.

This clonotype was found many times. The chain is built from TRBV6-2 or TRBV6-3 and TRBJ2-1; 7 positions agree with TRBD1. The V and J ends lost 5 bases and 0 bases, in that order; junction bases with no gene match: 16. Germline V gene data show CDR1 as MNHEY and CDR2 as SVGEGT. The CDR3 runs 19 residues. The CDR3 region is CASSEVPGQLLSSYNEQFF. The CDR3 coding sequence is TGTGCCAGCAGTGAAGTCCCGGGACAGCTATTGAGCTCCTACAATGAGCAGTTCTTC.

In its sample, this clonotype was seen a few times. This may be a read error, as it is one base from a much larger clone. The chain uses TRBV5-4 and TRBJ2-3; D is uncertain. V was clipped by 4 bases and J by 0 bases, with 12 bases between them. Germline V CDR1 and CDR2: SGHNT, YYREEE (reference sequence). This CDR3 region has 15 residues. The CDR3 is CASSQGLPSTDTQYF. The CDR3, as DNA: TGTGCCAGCAGCCAAGGGCTACCTAGCACAGATACGCAGTATTTT.

This sequence joins TRBV4-1 and TRBJ2-7; D is undetermined. CDR1 and CDR2 from the germline V gene are MGHRA and YSYEKL. V lost 4 bases to trimming and J lost 5 bases, with 18 bases between them. The length of the CDR3 is 15 residues. This chain's CDR3 is CASSPYSLVDHEQYF. The CDR3 nucleotides read TGCGCCAGCAGCCCCTACAGCCTAGTGGACCACGAGCAGTACTTC.

This clonotype was detected many times. This chain links TRBV10-3 with TRBJ2-5, with a weak D call TRBD1 (5 bases). V was cut by 10 bases and J by 1 base, with 13 bases left in between. The CDR3 contains 13 residues. Germline CDR1 ENHRY, CDR2 SYGVKD. The CDR3: CATADSPQETQYF. Written as DNA, the CDR3 is TGTGCCACCGCCGACAGCCCCCAAGAGACCCAGTACTTC.

Remarks on this clonotype: A far larger clone is a single base away, which makes a read error likely. The rearrangement links TRBV25-1 to TRBJ2-1; D possibly corresponds to TRBD1 (6 bases). The CDR3 consists of 14 residues. V was clipped by 7 bases and J by 3 bases, with 13 bases between them. Germline loops: CDR1 MGHDK, CDR2 SYGVNS. CDR3 coding DNA: TGTGCCAGCAACCCAGAGGGGGTCTACAATGAGCAGTTCTTC. Translating it yields CASNPEGVYNEQFF.

This clonotype is medium-sized by share. The chain joins TRBV5-6 to TRBJ2-7; tentatively, D is TRBD1 or TRBD2 (5 bases each). Deletions cut 4 bases from V and 1 base from J, with 15 bases between. There are 15 residues in the CDR3. Germline V gene data show CDR1 as SGHDT and CDR2 as YYEEEE. The CDR3 nucleotides are TGTGCCAGCAGCACTAACCGGGACGGATCCTACGAGCAGTACTTC. It specifies CASSTNRDGSYEQYF.

This clonotype was picked up many times. V gene TRBV29-1 combines with J gene TRBJ2-7; D is perhaps TRBD1 (6 bases). Germline assignment: CDR1 SQVTM and CDR2 ANQGSEA. This CDR3 has 14 amino acids. Trimming stripped 7 bases from V and 1 base from J, with 17 bases between. As DNA, the CDR3 is TGCAGCGCCCAACAGGGAAGTGGATCCTACGAGCAGTACTTC. This encodes CSAQQGSGSYEQYF.

Many counts were recorded for this clonotype. This chain uses TRBV20-1 with TRBJ2-1; 7 positions agree with TRBD2. Unmatched junction bases numbered 7, after V lost 5 bases and J lost 6 bases. CDR3 length equals 13 residues. Germline-derived CDR1 and CDR2 are DFQATT and SNEGSKA (reference sequence). In DNA, the CDR3 is TGCAGTGCTGCCGGGACTACGGTCAATGAGCAGTTCTTC. Its protein product is CSAAGTTVNEQFF.

This clonotype has ten or more counts. The chain combines TRBV28 with TRBJ1-3; D is undetermined. CDR1 and CDR2 (germline): MDHEN, SYDVKM. With 8 bases removed from V and 7 bases from J, the gap between germline ends came to 18 bases. This CDR3 is built from 14 residues. This chain's CDR3 is CASWERASWNTIYF. The CDR3 DNA is TGTGCCAGCTGGGAGAGGGCATCCTGGAACACCATATATTTT. Full variable domain (missing parts from reference TRBV28 and TRBJ1-3): DVKVTQSSRYLVKRTGEKVFLECVQDMDHENMFWYRQDPGLGLRLIYFSYDVKMKEKGDIPEGYSVSREKKERFSLILESASTNQTSMYLCASWERASWNTIYFGEGSWLTVV.

This clonotype showed up many times. The chain has TRBV5-1 and TRBJ1-1; TRBD1 might be the D (5 bases). This CDR3 contains 19 residues. The germline V gene has CDR1 SGHRS and CDR2 YFSETQ. Trimming shortened V by 0 bases and J by 4 bases, and 25 bases separated the two germline ends. The CDR3 DNA sequence: TGCGCCAGCAGCTTGGCCAAGGGTTCTGGGACTCCATTAGGCACTGAAGCTTTCTTT. The encoded protein is CASSLAKGSGTPLGTEAFF. Using reference TRBV5-1 and TRBJ1-1 for the parts outside the CDR3, the full variable domain is KAGVTQTPRYLIKTRGQQVTLSCSPISGHRSVSWYQQTPGQGLQFLFEYFSETQRNKGNFPGRFSGRQFSNSRSEMNVSTLELGDSALYLCASSLAKGSGTPLGTEAFFGQGTRLTVV.

As concerns this clonotype: With only one base between it and a far larger clone, this is likely a read error. V is TRBV28 and J is TRBJ2-7; 8 positions match TRBD2. The CDR3 runs 17 residues. Germline V gives CDR1 MDHEN, CDR2 SYDVKM. The V gene end was trimmed by 4 bases and the J gene end by 7 bases; junction bases not matched to a gene: 18. CDR3: CASSSFTSGQEDNEQYF. CDR3 nucleotides: TGTGCCAGCAGTTCCTTCACTAGCGGCCAAGAGGACAATGAGCAGTACTTC.

This chain joins TRBV4-2 and TRBJ2-1, with 10 bases lining up with TRBD2. The length of the CDR3 is 16 residues. The V gene's germline CDR1 is LGHNA and CDR2 YNFKEQ. V trimming: 4 bases; J trimming: 4 bases; junction bases outside the gene matches: 7. The CDR3 is CASSRQTSGAYNEQFF. CDR3 coding DNA: TGTGCCAGCAGCCGCCAAACTAGCGGGGCTTACAATGAGCAGTTCTTC.

This clonotype showed up many times. The J gene is TRBJ2-7, the V gene TRBV5-1, with TRBD2 matching 13 bases. Unmatched junction bases numbered 2, after V lost 3 bases and J lost 5 bases. Germline V CDR1 and CDR2: SGHRS, YFSETQ. This CDR3 has 14 amino acids. This CDR3 reads CASSSGLAGNEQYF. CDR3 DNA sequence: TGCGCCAGCAGCTCGGGACTAGCGGGGAACGAGCAGTACTTC.

This clonotype was seen many times. V is TRBV20-1 and J is TRBJ2-3; 12 bases agree with TRBD2. With 3 bases clipped from V and 0 bases from J, the junction kept 1 base outside the gene matches. The length of the CDR3 is 15 residues. Germline V gene lookup returns CDR1 DFQATT and CDR2 SNEGSKA (reference sequence). The DNA for the CDR3 is TGCAGTGCTAGTGGGACTAGCGGGAGCACAGATACGCAGTATTTT. Encoded protein: CSASGTSGSTDTQYF.